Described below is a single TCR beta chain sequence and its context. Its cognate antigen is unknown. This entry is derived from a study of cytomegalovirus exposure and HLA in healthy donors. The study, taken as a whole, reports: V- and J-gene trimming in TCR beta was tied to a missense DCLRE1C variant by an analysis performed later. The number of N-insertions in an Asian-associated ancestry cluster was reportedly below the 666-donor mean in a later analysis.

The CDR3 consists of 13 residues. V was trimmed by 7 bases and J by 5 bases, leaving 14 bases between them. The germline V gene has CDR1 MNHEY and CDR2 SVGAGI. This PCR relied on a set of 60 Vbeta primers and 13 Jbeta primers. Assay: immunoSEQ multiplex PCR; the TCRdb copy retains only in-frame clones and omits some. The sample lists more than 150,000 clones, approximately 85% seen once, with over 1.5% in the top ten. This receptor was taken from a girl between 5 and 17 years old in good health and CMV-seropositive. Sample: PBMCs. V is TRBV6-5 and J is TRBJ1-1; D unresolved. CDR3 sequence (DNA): TGTGCCAGCACCCACCGGCAGACTACTGAAGCTTTCTTT. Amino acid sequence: CASTHRQTTEAFF.